This T cell receptor (beta chain) appears in the sequencing data of a study of T-cell reconstitution after alpha-beta-depleted transplantation in children (dated by TCRdb to 2016 to 2017). For context, the study as a whole: The study quantitatively tracked T-cell immune reconstitution after TCRalphabeta/CD19-depleted allogeneic hematopoietic cell transplantation in children using TCR repertoire profiling.

Receptor libraries were prepared by PCR. TCRdb records Illumina HiSeq 2500 as the sequencer. TCR libraries were prepared with molecular barcoding, using unique molecular identifiers to normalize TCRbeta repertoire quantification. The public reads were run again by TCRdb, first through fastp at Q25 and then through MiXCR, and only productive beta chains were kept. Each entry merges the rows of one CDR3 protein and shows their most common DNA and genes. Counted in this sample were about 460,000 distinct CDR3 sequences; around 13% of them appeared once. The top ten hold less than 6.5% of the sample. Its CDR3 holds 12 amino acids, cysteine through phenylalanine. Kept here is only the CDR3 DNA, which spans 36 bases and is read in frame from base 1. To note about this clonotype: Its antigen specificity is not known. At one of its ends the junction is not consistent with the germline gene, which may arise from a read error.

This chain is built from TRBV12-3 or TRBV12-4 and TRBJ2-1; 9 central bases correspond to TRBD1. The sequence derives from a human donor who donated a stem cell graft to a child with combined immunodeficiency. Sample: PBMCs from the stem cell graft donor, taken from the stem cell graft. The nucleotides are TGTGCCAGCAGTTTTTACCGGGACAGGGTACTCTTC. This gives the protein CASSFYRDRVLF.